These T cell receptor beta chains were read from a single sample in a study of control samples from healthy donors and cancer patients. Clones were sequenced by immunoSEQ multiplex PCR, and TCRdb holds only the in-frame ones, with some missing. The table records about 150,000 clones, around 90% of them present only once. Material for sequencing was blood. The receptors were gathered from a woman aged 35 to 49 in good health. The CDR3 runs from the conserved cysteine through the conserved F or W. A D gene is named only where the DNA matches it firmly. Rows may omit the clone size; those that give it use once, few, many or a size class.

J gene | V gene | clone size | D gene | CDR3 protein | CDR3 DNA
TRBJ2-5 | TRBV5-4 | - | - | CASSNRDQDHETQYF | TGTGCCAGCAGCAACCGGGACCAGGACCATGAGACCCAGTACTTC
TRBJ2-1 | TRBV10-2 | - | TRBD2 | CASRGTSGEFF | TGCGCCAGCAGGGGGACTAGCGGGGAGTTCTTC
TRBJ1-4 | TRBV19 | - | - | CASSQRDLNEKLFF | TGTGCCAGTAGTCAACGGGACCTTAATGAAAAACTGTTTTTT
TRBJ2-2 | TRBV7-9 | - | - | CASSLYQGSTGELFF | TGTGCCAGCAGCTTATATCAGGGGAGCACCGGGGAGCTGTTTTTT
TRBJ2-1 | TRBV2 | - | - | CASGGLGGNEQFF | TGTGCCAGCGGGGGCCTCGGCGGTAATGAGCAGTTCTTC
TRBJ2-5 | TRBV6-2/TRBV6-3 | - | TRBD2 | CASSYGLAGGQETQYF | TGTGCCAGCAGTTACGGACTAGCGGGGGGCCAAGAGACCCAGTACTTC
TRBJ2-7 | TRBV19 | - | - | CASQAGQGPVYEQYF | TGTGCCAGCCAAGCGGGTCAGGGCCCCGTCTACGAGCAGTACTTC
TRBJ2-5 | TRBV3-1/TRBV3-2 | - | - | CASSQTGGPQQTQYF | TGTGCCAGCAGCCAAACCGGGGGGCCCCAACAGACCCAGTACTTC
TRBJ2-3 | TRBV18 | - | - | CASSRVPVRSTDTQYF | TGTGCCAGCTCACGGGTCCCCGTGCGTAGCACAGATACGCAGTATTTT
TRBJ1-1 | TRBV24-1 | - | - | CATSNRAGTEAFF | TGTGCCACTTCAAACAGGGCTGGAACTGAAGCTTTCTTT
TRBJ1-2 | TRBV6-5 | once | - | CASRRWPPGGYTF | TGTGCCAGCAGGCGGTGGCCACCAGGAGGCTACACCTTC
TRBJ2-7 | TRBV4-1 | - | - | CASSQTGTEPNPYF | TGCGCCAGCAGCCAAACGGGGACGGAACCCAACCCATACTTC
TRBJ1-2 | TRBV19 | - | - | CASRESGGAGVYGYTF | TGTGCCAGTAGAGAATCGGGCGGGGCGGGCGTCTATGGCTACACCTTC
TRBJ1-2 | TRBV6-5 | - | - | CASRYQVYGYTF | TGTGCCAGCAGATATCAAGTCTATGGCTACACCTTC
TRBJ2-7 | TRBV5-4 | - | TRBD2 | CASSFGISGGTYEQYF | TGTGCCAGCAGCTTCGGGATTTCGGGGGGGACCTACGAGCAGTACTTC
TRBJ1-5 | TRBV4-1 | - | - | CASSQARGGRQPQHF | TGCGCCAGCAGCCAAGCAAGGGGTGGAAGGCAGCCCCAGCATTTT
TRBJ1-2 | TRBV19 | - | TRBD1 | CASRRGDRDSRYGYTF | TGTGCCAGTCGCCGGGGGGACCGGGACAGTCGCTATGGCTACACCTTC
TRBJ1-5 | TRBV21-1 | - | - | CASLGRWVGSNQPQHF | TGTGCCAGCCTAGGTAGGTGGGTGGGGAGCAATCAGCCCCAGCATTTT
TRBJ1-2 | TRBV5-5 | - | - | CASSLEGTYGYTF | TGTGCCAGCAGCTTGGAGGGGACATACGGCTACACCTTC
TRBJ2-7 | TRBV13 | - | - | CASSFPGTYEQYF | TGTGCCAGCAGCTTTCCGGGGACCTACGAGCAGTACTTC
TRBJ1-1 | TRBV14 | - | - | CASSQQGITEAFF | TGTGCCAGCAGCCAACAGGGGATAACTGAAGCTTTCTTT
TRBJ1-4 | TRBV4-1 | once | - | CASSRPRATEKLFF | TGCGCCAGCAGCAGACCCAGGGCGACTGAAAAACTGTTTTTT
TRBJ1-5 | TRBV7-8 | - | TRBD1 | CASTETGLNQPQHF | TGTGCCAGCACCGAGACAGGGCTTAATCAGCCCCAGCATTTT
TRBJ1-2 | TRBV28 | - | - | CASSLNTYYYGYTF | TGTGCCAGCAGTTTAAATACCTATTACTATGGCTACACCTTC
TRBJ1-2 | TRBV11-2 | once | - | CASSRDAATANYGYTF | TGTGCCAGCAGCCGTGACGCCGCTACGGCTAACTATGGCTACACCTTC
TRBJ1-1 | TRBV29-1 | - | - | CSVRGNTEAFF | TGCAGCGTCAGGGGGAACACTGAAGCTTTCTTT
TRBJ2-5 | TRBV7-8 | - | TRBD1 | CASSFPRDRVFETQYF | TGTGCCAGCAGCTTCCCCCGGGACAGGGTGTTCGAGACCCAGTACTTC
TRBJ2-1 | TRBV4-1 | - | TRBD2 | CASSQEPWEERGTYNEQFF | TGCGCCAGCAGCCAAGAACCGTGGGAAGAGCGGGGGACCTACAATGAGCAGTTCTTC
TRBJ2-5 | TRBV20-1 | - | TRBD1 | CSATGATQYF | TGCAGTGCCACAGGGGCGACCCAGTACTTC
TRBJ1-2 | TRBV29-1 | - | - | CSVLVFNYGYTF | TGCAGCGTTTTAGTATTCAACTATGGCTACACCTTC
TRBJ2-2 | TRBV9 | - | - | CASGLNTGELFF | TGTGCCAGCGGGCTAAACACCGGGGAGCTGTTTTTT
TRBJ2-3 | TRBV2 | once | - | CASSIGTLDTQYF | TGTGCCAGCAGTATAGGGACCTTAGATACGCAGTATTTT
TRBJ2-1 | TRBV6-2/TRBV6-3 | - | - | CASSIAQGIEQFF | TGTGCCAGCAGTATCGCACAGGGAATTGAGCAGTTCTTC
TRBJ2-1 | TRBV5-1 | - | TRBD1 | CASSLEGQGRWFF | TGCGCCAGCAGCTTGGAGGGACAGGGAAGGTGGTTCTTC
TRBJ2-7 | TRBV7-9 | - | - | CASSLGPGTQFALYEQYF | TGTGCCAGCAGCTTAGGACCCGGGACTCAATTTGCCTTATACGAGCAGTACTTC
TRBJ1-1 | TRBV2 | - | - | CASSEVLWGDSTEAFF | TGTGCCAGCAGTGAAGTATTGTGGGGTGACAGCACTGAAGCTTTCTTT
TRBJ2-2 | TRBV11-2 | - | TRBD1 | CASSLSLGGQTNTGELFF | TGTGCCAGCAGCTTATCCCTTGGGGGACAGACTAACACCGGGGAGCTGTTTTTT
TRBJ1-2 | TRBV3-1/TRBV3-2 | - | - | CASSQDGWAPEGYTF | TGTGCCAGCAGCCAAGATGGGTGGGCCCCGGAGGGCTACACCTTC
TRBJ1-2 | TRBV2 | - | - | CASSEKVIGFGGYTF | TGTGCCAGCAGTGAAAAGGTTATTGGCTTTGGTGGCTACACCTTC
TRBJ1-1 | TRBV2 | once | - | CASTGIEAFF | TGTGCCAGCACTGGAATTGAAGCTTTCTTT
TRBJ2-1 | TRBV6-9 | once | TRBD1 | CASSYTGDNEQFF | TGTGCCAGCAGTTATACAGGGGATAATGAGCAGTTCTTC
TRBJ1-2 | TRBV19 | - | - | CASSIGRGEGNGYTF | TGTGCCAGTAGTATAGGGAGGGGAGAGGGAAACGGCTACACCTTC